This entry lists 7 T cell receptor beta chains sequenced from one sample in a study of T cell responses to AZD1222 COVID-19 vaccine. Measured with immunoSEQ multiplex PCR; TCRdb has only the in-frame clones, and not every one. Of approximately 140,000 clones listed, around 91% are singletons. This material consisted of peripheral blood, taken 28 days after the second AZD1222 dose. The receptors come from an adult who received the AZD1222 COVID-19 vaccine.

This chain joins TRBV7-2 and TRBJ2-1; no clear D gene. This CDR3 region has 15 residues. Germline CDR1 reads SGHTA; CDR2 reads FQGNSA. Trimming took 5 bases from V and 3 from J, leaving 14 bases between them. CDR3 in amino acids: CASSPLPIFYNEQFF. Written as DNA, the CDR3 is TGTGCCAGCAGCCCCTTACCCATCTTCTACAATGAGCAGTTCTTC.

V usage is TRBV28 and J usage is TRBJ1-2, with 9 bases identical to TRBD1. There are 16 residues in the CDR3. V was pared by 5 bases and J by 5 bases, with 12 bases of the junction left unmatched. Germline CDR1 reads MDHEN; CDR2 reads SYDVKM. The CDR3: CASSPPGQGPGYGYTF. In DNA form, the CDR3 reads TGTGCCAGCAGTCCCCCGGGACAGGGACCTGGGTATGGCTACACCTTC.

The genes are TRBV11-2 and TRBJ2-3; maybe TRBD2 (5 bases). The CDR3 loop spans 11 amino acids. Trimming took off 6 bases at V and 9 bases at J, with 10 bases between the two ends. From germline, CDR1 is SGHAT and CDR2 FQNNGV. The CDR3 is CASSAGVTQYF. CDR3 DNA sequence: TGTGCCAGCAGTGCCGGGGTCACGCAGTATTTT.

This clone has a single count. The J gene is TRBJ1-1, the V gene TRBV19; possible D gene TRBD1, 6 bases. Germline CDR1 and CDR2: LNHDA and SQIVND (reference sequence). The CDR3 covers 14 residues. V dropped 3 bases and J dropped 0 bases, with 8 bases sitting between them. CDR3 DNA: TGTGCCAGTAGTATTGGGACAATGAACACTGAAGCTTTCTTT. Residues: CASSIGTMNTEAFF.

In this sample, this clone turned up once. V usage is TRBV12-3 or TRBV12-4 and J usage is TRBJ1-1; D call uncertain. The CDR3 is 11 residues long. The V gene lost 7 bases and the J gene lost 7 bases, with 10 bases spanning the gap. For the CDR3, the DNA is TGTGCCAGCAAAGACACCATTGAAGCTTTCTTT. This sequence encodes CASKDTIEAFF.

CDR3 nucleotide sequence: TGTGCCACCAGCAGAGACCGCGGAAGGGAGACTGAAGCTTTCTTT. Its translation is CATSRDRGRETEAFF. The chain uses TRBV15 and TRBJ1-1; no definite D call. Germline-derived CDR1 and CDR2 are LNHNV and YYDKDF (reference sequence). The CDR3 is made up of 15 amino acids. The V end lost 0 bases, the J end lost 5 bases, and 13 bases lay between the germline ends.

This rearrangement joins TRBV10-3 to TRBJ2-7, with a tentative D call TRBD1 (6 bases). CDR3 length: 14 residues. Germline V CDR1 and CDR2: ENHRY, SYGVKD. The germline V and J ends were trimmed by 5 bases and 3 bases, with 14 bases remaining between them. The CDR3 sequence is CAISLDSNGYEQYF. CDR3 sequence (DNA): TGTGCCATCAGTTTGGACAGTAACGGCTACGAGCAGTACTTC.